Included here is one T cell receptor (beta chain) sequence, with context. Its antigen remains unidentified. V dropped 0 bases and J dropped 3; count of bases not matched to a gene: 3. CDR1 and CDR2 (germline): SGDLS, YYNGEE. The CDR3 has 15 residues. The sample is drawn from a study of OX40 agonist ivuxolimab in advanced cancers. Turning to the study itself: It was permissible to have had prior anti-PD-1, anti-PD-L1 or anti-CTLA-4 therapy, and around 40% had some. General study results and limits: Blood T cells, both CD4+ and CD8+, expanded clonally by week 6 at 0.1 to 3.0 mg/kg.

Generated by immunoSEQ multiplex PCR, the TCRdb table keeps only in-frame clones and is missing some. The table lists over 65,000 clones, about 86% of them singletons. The receptor was isolated from an adult with an advanced solid tumor such as melanoma, head and neck, liver or kidney cancer. This specimen was CD4+ or CD8+ T cells sorted from blood, taken in a trial of the OX40 agonist ivuxolimab. V usage is TRBV9 and J usage is TRBJ1-3; the match to TRBD1 covers 7 bases. The CDR3 spells CASSVGRQGGNTIYF. The CDR3 nucleotides read TGTGCCAGCAGCGTAGGCCGACAGGGTGGAAACACCATATATTTT. The complete variable domain, with remaining parts taken from reference TRBV9 and TRBJ1-3, reads DSGVTQTPKHLITATGQRVTLRCSPRSGDLSVYWYQQSLDQGLQFLIQYYNGEERAKGNILERFSAQQFPDLHSELNLSSLELGDSALYFCASSVGRQGGNTIYFGEGSWLTVV.